The source of this TCR beta chain is a study of T cells in Graves' hyperthyroidism and ophthalmopathy. Germline CDR1 reads SGHAT; CDR2 reads FQNNGV. The CDR3 consists of 14 residues. About this clonotype itself: Possible read error: a much larger clone is one base away.

Authors of the study amplified TCR beta CDR3 regions from RNA transcripts. First-round RT-PCR targeting the TCR CDR3 was performed with the HTBI primer set. TCRdb reprocessed the multiplex PCR reads with MiXCR, giving one entry per CDR3 protein. The top ten clones hold 9.5% to 11% of a sample with 300,000 to 450,000 distinct CDR3 sequences, 11% to 15% of them seen once. This chain links TRBV11-2 with TRBJ2-7; TRBD1 is a possible D gene (6 bases). The source of this sequence is a woman aged 60-75 years with Graves' hyperthyroidism. The sample taken for sequencing was blood. CDR3 protein: CVSSYGIRGYEQYF. CDR3 DNA sequence: TGTGTCAGCAGCTACGGGATCAGGGGCTACGAGCAGTACTTC. Supplemented by reference TRBV11-2 and TRBJ2-7, the full variable domain reads EAGVAQSPRYKIIEKRQSVAFWCNPISGHATLYWYQQILGQGPKLLIQFQNNGVVDDSQLPKDRFSAERLKGVDSTLKIQPAKLEDSAVYLCVSSYGIRGYEQYFGPGTRLTVT.